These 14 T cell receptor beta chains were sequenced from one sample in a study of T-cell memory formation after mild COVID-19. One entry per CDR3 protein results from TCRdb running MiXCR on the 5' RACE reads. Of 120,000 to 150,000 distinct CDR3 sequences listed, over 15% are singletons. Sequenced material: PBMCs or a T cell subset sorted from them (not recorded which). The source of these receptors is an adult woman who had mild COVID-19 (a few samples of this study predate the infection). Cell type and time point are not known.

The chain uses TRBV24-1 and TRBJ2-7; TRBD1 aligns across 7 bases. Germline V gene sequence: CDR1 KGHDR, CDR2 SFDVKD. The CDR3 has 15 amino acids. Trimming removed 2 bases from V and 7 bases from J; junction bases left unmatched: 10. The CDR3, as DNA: TGTGCCACCAGTGATTCAAGGGGGCATCCAGGAGAGCAGTACTTC. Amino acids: CATSDSRGHPGEQYF.

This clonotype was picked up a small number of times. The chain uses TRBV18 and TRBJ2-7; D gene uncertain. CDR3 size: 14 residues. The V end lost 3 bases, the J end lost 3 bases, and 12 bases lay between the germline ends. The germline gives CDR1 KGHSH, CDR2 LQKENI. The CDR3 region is CASSPLDGFYEQYF. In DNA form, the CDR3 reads TGTGCCAGCTCACCTCTCGACGGGTTCTACGAGCAGTACTTC.

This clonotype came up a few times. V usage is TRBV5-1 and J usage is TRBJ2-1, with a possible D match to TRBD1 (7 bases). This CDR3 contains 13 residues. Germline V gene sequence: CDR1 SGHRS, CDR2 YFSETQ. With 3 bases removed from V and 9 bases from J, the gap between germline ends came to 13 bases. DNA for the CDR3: TGCGCCAGCAGCTCAGGGGGGAGTCGTGAGCAGTTCTTC. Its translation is CASSSGGSREQFF.

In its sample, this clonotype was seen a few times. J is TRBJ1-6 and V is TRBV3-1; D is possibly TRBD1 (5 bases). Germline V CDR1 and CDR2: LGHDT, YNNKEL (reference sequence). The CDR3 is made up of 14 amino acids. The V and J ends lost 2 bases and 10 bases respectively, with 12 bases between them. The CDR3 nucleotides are TGTGCCAGCAGCCAAACGGGGGACCGGTCACCCCTCCACTTT. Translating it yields CASSQTGDRSPLHF.

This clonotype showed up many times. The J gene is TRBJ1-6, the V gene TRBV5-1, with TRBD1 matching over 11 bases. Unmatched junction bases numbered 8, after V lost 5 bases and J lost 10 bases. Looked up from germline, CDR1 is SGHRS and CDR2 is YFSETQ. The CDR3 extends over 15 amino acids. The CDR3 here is CASSQKGQGGSPLHF. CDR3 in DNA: TGCGCCAGCAGTCAAAAGGGACAGGGGGGATCACCCCTCCACTTT.

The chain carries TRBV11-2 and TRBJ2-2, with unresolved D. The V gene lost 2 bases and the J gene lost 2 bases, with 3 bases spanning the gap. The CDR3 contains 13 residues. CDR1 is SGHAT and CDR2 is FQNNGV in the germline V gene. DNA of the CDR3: TGTGCCAGCAGCTTATACAACACCGGGGAGCTGTTTTTT. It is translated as CASSLYNTGELFF. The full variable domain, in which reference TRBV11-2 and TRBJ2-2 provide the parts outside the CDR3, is EAGVAQSPRYKIIEKRQSVAFWCNPISGHATLYWYQQILGQGPKLLIQFQNNGVVDDSQLPKDRFSAERLKGVDSTLKIQPAKLEDSAVYLCASSLYNTGELFFGEGSRLTVL.

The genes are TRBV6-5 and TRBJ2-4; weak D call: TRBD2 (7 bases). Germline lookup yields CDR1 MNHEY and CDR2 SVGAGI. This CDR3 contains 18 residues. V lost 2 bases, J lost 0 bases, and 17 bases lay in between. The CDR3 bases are TGTGCCAGCAGTTACGCGGGGGCGCGAGCCCTAGCCAAAAACATTCAGTACTTC. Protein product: CASSYAGARALAKNIQYF.

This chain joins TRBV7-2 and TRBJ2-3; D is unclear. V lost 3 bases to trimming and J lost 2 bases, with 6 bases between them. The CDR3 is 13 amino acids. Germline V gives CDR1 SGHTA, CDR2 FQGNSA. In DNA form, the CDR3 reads TGTGCCAGCAGCTTGAACCCCACAGATACGCAGTATTTT. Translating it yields CASSLNPTDTQYF.

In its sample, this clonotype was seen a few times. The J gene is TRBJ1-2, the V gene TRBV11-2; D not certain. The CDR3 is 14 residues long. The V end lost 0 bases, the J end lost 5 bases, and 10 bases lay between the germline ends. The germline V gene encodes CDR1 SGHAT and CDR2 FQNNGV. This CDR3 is CASSLDRRPYGYTF. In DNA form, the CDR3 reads TGTGCCAGCAGCTTAGATCGGAGGCCTTATGGCTACACCTTC. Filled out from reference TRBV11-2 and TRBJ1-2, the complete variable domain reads EAGVAQSPRYKIIEKRQSVAFWCNPISGHATLYWYQQILGQGPKLLIQFQNNGVVDDSQLPKDRFSAERLKGVDSTLKIQPAKLEDSAVYLCASSLDRRPYGYTFGSGTRLTVV.

The CDR3 loop reads CAIRGPGLGVYEQYF. The DNA for the CDR3 is TGTGCCATCAGGGGTCCGGGACTGGGGGTCTACGAGCAGTACTTC. This chain connects TRBV10-3 to TRBJ2-7; TRBD2 might be the D (6 bases). The ends were cut back, 6 bases at V and 3 bases at J, with 18 bases in the middle. Per germline, CDR1 ENHRY and CDR2 SYGVKD. This CDR3 region has 15 residues.

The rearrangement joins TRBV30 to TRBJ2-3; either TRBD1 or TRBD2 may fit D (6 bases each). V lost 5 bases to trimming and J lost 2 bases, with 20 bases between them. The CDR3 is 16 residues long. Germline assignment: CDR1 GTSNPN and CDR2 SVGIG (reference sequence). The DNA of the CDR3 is TGTGCCTGGGGCCAGCAACAGGGACTTACCACAGATACGCAGTATTTT. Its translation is CAWGQQQGLTTDTQYF. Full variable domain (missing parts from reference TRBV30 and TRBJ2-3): SQTIHQWPATLVQPVGSPLSLECTVEGTSNPNLYWYRQAAGRGLQLLFYSVGIGQISSEVPQNLSASRPQDRQFILSSKKLLLSDSGFYLCAWGQQQGLTTDTQYFGPGTRLTVL.

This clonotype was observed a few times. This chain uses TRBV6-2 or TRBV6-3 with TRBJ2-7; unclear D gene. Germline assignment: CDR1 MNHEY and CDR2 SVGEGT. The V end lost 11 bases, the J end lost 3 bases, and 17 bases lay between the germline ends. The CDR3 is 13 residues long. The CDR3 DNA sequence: TGTGCCTCCACGCACCGACGGCACTACGAGCAGTACTTC. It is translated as CASTHRRHYEQYF.

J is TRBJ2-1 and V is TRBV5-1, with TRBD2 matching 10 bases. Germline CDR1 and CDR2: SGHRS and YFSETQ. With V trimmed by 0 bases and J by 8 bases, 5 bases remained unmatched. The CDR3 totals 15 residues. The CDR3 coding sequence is TGCGCCAGCAGCTTGGGGCTAGCGGGAGCCTATGAGCAGTTCTTC. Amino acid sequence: CASSLGLAGAYEQFF. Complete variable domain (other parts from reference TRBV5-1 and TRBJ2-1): KAGVTQTPRYLIKTRGQQVTLSCSPISGHRSVSWYQQTPGQGLQFLFEYFSETQRNKGNFPGRFSGRQFSNSRSEMNVSTLELGDSALYLCASSLGLAGAYEQFFGPGTRLTVL.

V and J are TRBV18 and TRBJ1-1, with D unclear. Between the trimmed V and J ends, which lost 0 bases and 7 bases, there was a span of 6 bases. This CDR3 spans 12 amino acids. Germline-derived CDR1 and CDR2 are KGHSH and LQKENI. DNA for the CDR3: TGTGCCAGCTCACCACCGGACCGTGAAGCTTTCTTT. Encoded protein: CASSPPDREAFF.